A single sample gave rise to the 8 T cell receptor beta chains below, sequenced in a study of cytomegalovirus exposure and HLA in healthy donors. The primer mix had 60 Vbeta and 13 Jbeta primers. Sequencing was performed with immunoSEQ multiplex PCR; in TCRdb, only in-frame clones are kept and a portion is missing. The data show roughly 100,000 clones, around four fifths seen once. The sequenced sample was PBMCs. These receptors came from a man aged 50 to 59 in good health and CMV-seronegative.

The chain joins TRBV5-1 to TRBJ2-7, with D possibly TRBD1 on 6 matching bases. Germline V gene lookup returns CDR1 SGHRS and CDR2 YFSETQ. The germline V and J ends were trimmed by 7 bases and 5 bases, with 13 bases remaining between them. CDR3 length: 12 residues. DNA for the CDR3: TGCGCCAGCTCAGGACAGTCAGACGAGCAGTACGTC. Amino acids: CASSGQSDEQYV.

The chain uses TRBV2 and TRBJ2-1, with D tentatively TRBD2 (7 bases). Germline CDR1 is SNHLY and CDR2 is FYNNEI. This CDR3 region has 14 residues. Between the trimmed V and J ends, which lost 7 bases and 5 bases, there was a span of 15 bases. The chain's CDR3 is CASNGGPDDNEQFF. CDR3 DNA: TGTGCCAGCAACGGGGGGCCAGACGACAATGAGCAGTTCTTC.

The chain employs TRBV5-1 and TRBJ2-6; the match to TRBD1 covers 8 bases. The germline V gene has CDR1 SGHRS and CDR2 YFSETQ. V shed 5 bases, J shed 5 bases, and the junction held 15 bases outside the gene matches. The CDR3 loop spans 18 amino acids. DNA of the CDR3: TGCGCCAGCAGGATCGGGCGACAGGGGCCCCTCTGGGCCAACGTCCTGACTTTC. Amino acid sequence: CASRIGRQGPLWANVLTF.

This chain joins TRBV19 and TRBJ2-1; D possibly corresponds to TRBD1 (7 bases). V shed 5 bases and J shed 8 bases, with 19 bases lying between them. The length of the CDR3 is 15 residues. In germline, CDR1 is LNHDA, CDR2 SQIVND (reference sequence). CDR3 amino acids: CASSLSGGLTYEQFF. The CDR3 DNA reads as TGTGCCAGTAGTCTATCAGGGGGGCTGACCTATGAGCAGTTCTTC.

The rearrangement uses TRBV6-1 and TRBJ1-1; tentatively, D is TRBD1 (6 bases). Deletions cut 8 bases from V and 0 bases from J, with 13 bases between. The germline gives CDR1 MNHNS, CDR2 SASEGT. The CDR3 length is 14 residues. The CDR3 loop reads CASPGQLLNTEAFF. The CDR3 nucleotides read TGTGCCAGCCCTGGACAGCTTTTGAACACTGAAGCTTTCTTT.

The chain joins TRBV10-2 to TRBJ1-5; TRBD1 matches at 9 bases. Trimming cost V 3 bases and J 7 bases; bases outside gene matches: 4. The germline CDR1 and CDR2 sequences are WSHSY and SAAADI. This CDR3 region has 14 residues. CDR3 nucleotide sequence: TGCGCCAGCAGTGAACAGGGGGCCAGCCAGCCCCAGCATTTT. This codes for CASSEQGASQPQHF.

The V and J genes are TRBV2 and TRBJ1-1, with 7 bases matching TRBD1. Germline assignment: CDR1 SNHLY and CDR2 FYNNEI. This CDR3 is 15 amino acids long. V lost 5 bases, J lost 5 bases, and 11 bases stayed unmatched. The CDR3 sequence: CASSPEGGLGTEAFF. In nucleotides, the CDR3 is TGTGCCAGCAGTCCAGAAGGGGGCCTTGGTACTGAAGCTTTCTTT.

This clone showed up just once. V and J are TRBV19 and TRBJ1-1, with unresolved D. V was pared by 3 bases and J by 3 bases, with 14 bases between. This CDR3 region has 15 residues. Per the germline V gene, CDR1 is LNHDA and CDR2 is SQIVND (reference sequence). For the CDR3, the DNA is TGTGCCAGTAGTATCATGTCCCTCGGGGACACTGAAGCTTTCTTT. This sequence encodes CASSIMSLGDTEAFF.